This record concerns one T cell receptor (beta chain) sequence. The entry originates in a study of blood T cell repertoires in COVID-19. The wider study: Samples taken during acute and convalescent COVID-19 were collected in the United States, Italy and Spain.

Profiling relied on immunoSEQ multiplex PCR, and the TCRdb table lists in-frame clones only, not all of them. The table includes 130,000 to 150,000 clones, around 90% detected once. Germline loops: CDR1 MDHEN, CDR2 SYDVKM. The CDR3 runs 14 residues. V was trimmed by 8 bases and J by 7 bases, leaving 18 bases between them. This chain links TRBV28 with TRBJ2-1; possibly TRBD2 for D (6 bases). The source of this sequence is a man aged 70 or older with acute or convalescent COVID-19. Sequenced input: peripheral blood. CDR3 region: CASLLGAGRNEQFF. The CDR3 nucleotides are TGTGCCAGCCTCTTAGGGGCGGGACGAAATGAGCAGTTCTTC.